The source of this T cell receptor beta chain is a study of human T cells and chemical hapten exposure. Across the whole study: For sensitization, 2% DPC was applied to a 2 cm by 2 cm patch of upper inner arm skin.

Overall study findings and caveats: Large CDR3 similarity clusters arose significantly more often from expanded TCRs than from controls.

Only a few counts were recorded for this clonotype. What it recognizes is unknown. Described time point: patch test 3, about 24 weeks after DPC sensitization. As to treatment: therapeutic diphenylcyclopropenone sensitization with weekly scalp DPC. Before extraction, the whole blood was not fractionated, and total RNA was taken from it. TCRdb used MiXCR to reprocess the RACE reads, holding one entry per CDR3 protein. Of 85,000 to 100,000 distinct CDR3 sequences listed, around 25% were seen once; the top ten hold about 9.3%. The origin of this receptor is a man aged 35-49 years with alopecia areata. Some clones in this sample may be carry-over from other donors' samples. The source material was whole blood, sampled in connection with sensitization to the hapten diphenylcyclopropenone (DPC).

This CDR3 is CASSESSWAFF. CDR3 sequence (DNA): TGTGCCAGCAGTGAATCCTCTTGGGCTTTCTTT. The chain recombines TRBV25-1 with TRBJ1-1; unclear D gene. Trimming left V 1 base short and J 11 bases short, with 8 bases between. Germline V gives CDR1 MGHDK, CDR2 SYGVNS. The length of the CDR3 is 11 residues.